These 5 T cell receptor beta chains were sequenced from one sample in a study of cytomegalovirus exposure and HLA in healthy donors. Sequencing used immunoSEQ multiplex PCR; TCRdb keeps in-frame clones, though not all of them. The sample holds 150,000 to 250,000 clones; approximately 82% are singletons and the top ten take around an eighth. The material sequenced was PBMCs. Receptors were obtained from a woman under 40 in good health and CMV-seropositive.

The rearrangement uses TRBV30 and TRBJ1-2; D not resolved. The CDR3 has 8 amino acids. From germline, CDR1 is GTSNPN and CDR2 SVGIG (reference sequence). Here the CDR3 DNA reads TGTGCATTAGAAGGCTACACCTTC. Residues: CALEGYTF.

J is TRBJ1-5 and V is TRBV4-1; 7 bases align to TRBD1. Germline lookup yields CDR1 MGHRA and CDR2 YSYEKL. The CDR3 is 17 amino acids. Trimming at V came to 0 bases and at J to 2 bases, leaving 7 bases not matched to a gene. CDR3 DNA sequence: TGCGCCAGCAGCCAAGATCTGGCAGGGGGTGGCAATCAGCCCCAGCATTTT. Its protein product is CASSQDLAGGGNQPQHF.

V is TRBV25-1 and J is TRBJ1-1, with D uncertain. This CDR3 spans 12 amino acids. Germline loops: CDR1 MGHDK, CDR2 SYGVNS. Trimming pared 6 bases from V and 8 bases from J, leaving 13 bases between. Written as DNA, the CDR3 is TGTGCCAGCAGGACCATTCAGGAAGAAGCTTTCTTT. Protein sequence: CASRTIQEEAFF.

J is TRBJ2-7 and V is TRBV6-5; TRBD2 matches 8 bases. The CDR3 has 14 amino acids. Germline V gene data show CDR1 as MNHEY and CDR2 as SVGAGI. The V segment lost 2 bases and the J segment 6 bases; nucleotides outside the gene matches: 6. The CDR3 DNA is TGTGCCAGCAGTTACCAGGCGGGAGGTTTCGAGCAGTACTTC. The encoded protein is CASSYQAGGFEQYF.

Turning to this clone: Other DNA sequences of this sample code for an identical CDR3. This chain connects TRBV5-1 to TRBJ2-3, with 7 positions matching TRBD2. CDR1 SGHRS and CDR2 YFSETQ come from the germline V gene. With V trimmed by 0 bases and J by 0 bases, 4 bases remained unmatched. This CDR3 contains 16 residues. CDR3 DNA: TGCGCCAGCAGCTTGGGTCTAGCGGCAAGCACAGATACGCAGTATTTT. It encodes CASSLGLAASTDTQYF.